The rows below give T cell receptor beta chains drawn from one sample of a study of blood T cell repertoires in COVID-19. Clones were sequenced by immunoSEQ multiplex PCR, and TCRdb holds only the in-frame ones, with some missing. The sample lists roughly 86,000 clones, around 92% occurring once. What was sequenced was peripheral blood. The receptors originated from a woman aged 45-60 years in a cohort sampled during active COVID-19. CDR3s include the opening cysteine and the closing phenylalanine or tryptophan. The order of the fields is CDR3 DNA, CDR3 protein, clone size, D gene, V gene, J gene. The D gene is left open where the match is weak. Size values are once, few and many counts, or a class for expanded clones, and some rows have none.

DNA: TGTGCCAGCAGCTTAGGAGGTAGCGGGAGATCCGAGCAGTACTTC; CDR3: CASSLGGSGRSEQYF; size: .; D: TRBD2; V: TRBV7-2; J: TRBJ2-7
DNA: TGTGCCAGCAGAAAGACAGGGGTGGCGAATCAGCCCCAGCATTTT; CDR3: CASRKTGVANQPQHF; size: .; D: TRBD1; V: TRBV6-5; J: TRBJ1-5
DNA: TGTGCCAGCAGCAATACCGGGACAGGGATTGGGAATTCACCCCTCCACTTT; CDR3: CASSNTGTGIGNSPLHF; size: .; D: .; V: TRBV21-1; J: TRBJ1-6
DNA: TGTGCCAGCAGTTACACCGCCGAGGCGGGAATCTACGAGCAGTACTTC; CDR3: CASSYTAEAGIYEQYF; size: once; D: .; V: TRBV6-5; J: TRBJ2-7
DNA: TGTGCCATCAGTAGAAACAGGGAGTTGGATGAGCAGTTCTTC; CDR3: CAISRNRELDEQFF; size: .; D: .; V: TRBV10-3; J: TRBJ2-1
DNA: TGTGCCAGCACCCGAGGAATCGAGCAGTACTTC; CDR3: CASTRGIEQYF; size: .; D: .; V: TRBV5-6; J: TRBJ2-7
DNA: TGTGCCAGCATGAAACAGGGGCCCGGGGAGCTGTTTTTT; CDR3: CASMKQGPGELFF; size: .; D: TRBD1; V: TRBV25-1; J: TRBJ2-2
DNA: TGTGCCAGCAGCCCCGGACAGGGGGCGCGATCACCCCTCCACTTT; CDR3: CASSPGQGARSPLHF; size: few; D: TRBD1; V: TRBV11-2; J: TRBJ1-6
DNA: TGTGCCAGCAGTGCCATTTCAGAGGGCAACTATGGCTACACCTTC; CDR3: CASSAISEGNYGYTF; size: .; D: .; V: TRBV28; J: TRBJ1-2
DNA: TGTGCCACCACAGATGGACAGGGGAATGGCTACACCTTC; CDR3: CATTDGQGNGYTF; size: .; D: TRBD1; V: TRBV24-1; J: TRBJ1-2
DNA: TGTGCCATCAGTGAGGACACAGGTTCCAATCAGCCCCAGCATTTT; CDR3: CAISEDTGSNQPQHF; size: .; D: .; V: TRBV10-3; J: TRBJ1-5
DNA: TGTGCCAGCGGGACGACTAGCGGGGACTACAATGAGCAGTTCTTC; CDR3: CASGTTSGDYNEQFF; size: .; D: TRBD2; V: TRBV11-1; J: TRBJ2-1
DNA: TGCGCCAGCAGCCAAGAAAGGAGTGCGGGAGGGCCTAAAGGCAATGAGCAGTTCTTC; CDR3: CASSQERSAGGPKGNEQFF; size: .; D: TRBD2; V: TRBV4-1; J: TRBJ2-1
DNA: TGTGCCAGCAGCTCACAGGGGCACGGGTCACCCCTCCACTTT; CDR3: CASSSQGHGSPLHF; size: .; D: TRBD1; V: TRBV5-6; J: TRBJ1-6
DNA: TGTGCCAGCTCACCACGGTCGGGTGCCGGGGAGCTGTTTTTT; CDR3: CASSPRSGAGELFF; size: .; D: .; V: TRBV18; J: TRBJ2-2
DNA: TGTGCCAGCAGCCAACAAGATCGAAAGGGCTACACCTTC; CDR3: CASSQQDRKGYTF; size: .; D: .; V: TRBV21-1; J: TRBJ1-2